This T cell receptor (beta chain) was retrieved from a study of T cells in Graves' hyperthyroidism and ophthalmopathy. This clonotype was counted at least ten times. V lost 5 bases, J lost 2 bases, and 15 bases lay in between. This CDR3 is built from 15 residues. Germline loops: CDR1 SGHAT, CDR2 FQNNGV. What was amplified from RNA transcripts were TCR beta CDR3 regions. The HTBI primer set served for first-round RT-PCR of the TCR CDR3. TCRdb re-called the multiplex PCR reads with MiXCR, one entry per CDR3 protein. The data hold approximately 510,000 distinct CDR3 sequences, with 40% to 50% observed a single time.

The TCR sequence derives from an adult woman with Graves' disease, either hyperthyroidism or ophthalmopathy (not recorded which). The rearrangement links TRBV11-2 to TRBJ1-1; weak D call: TRBD1 (6 bases). Sequencing was carried out using peripheral blood or thyroid tissue (not recorded which). CDR3 DNA sequence: TGTGCCAGCAGCCTCCGACAGGCGCTAAACACTGAAGCTTTCTTT. Its protein product is CASSLRQALNTEAFF.